This TCR beta chain was recovered during a study of shared clonotypes between healthy human individuals. General observations from the study: Only blood underwent sampling, and tissue repertoires likely differ.

Produced via immunoSEQ multiplex PCR; TCRdb's table is partial and in-frame only. Of 490,000 or so clones in the sample, roughly 78% were seen once. CDR3 length: 14 residues. The V gene end was trimmed by 5 bases and the J gene end by 5 bases; junction bases not matched to a gene: 5. Germline CDR1 and CDR2: SGHDT and YYEEEE. Turning to this clone: The antigen is undetermined.

This clonotype was sampled from a woman between 40 and 50 years old in good health. Some clones in this sample may be carry-over from other donors' samples. Sequenced input: PBMCs. The chain recombines TRBV5-6 with TRBJ2-5; 11 bases map to TRBD2. The CDR3, as DNA: TGTGCCAGCAGTCCTAGCGGGAGGTGGGAGACCCAGTACTTC. This gives the protein CASSPSGRWETQYF.